This passage covers 3 T cell receptor beta chains from one sample sequenced in a study of shared clonotypes between healthy human individuals. Some clones are missing from TCRdb's copy, which holds only in-frame ones; the method was immunoSEQ multiplex PCR. The data hold more than 1 million clones, with 75% to 85% observed a single time. The sample taken for sequencing was memory CD4+ T cells from PBMCs. Subset of the sample: CD45RA-negative fraction. These receptors all come from a man younger than 35 in good health. Some clones in this sample may be carry-over from other donors' samples.

The chain links TRBV10-3 to TRBJ2-5, with D possibly TRBD2 on 6 matching bases. There are 12 residues in the CDR3. V dropped 10 bases and J dropped 4 bases, with 13 bases sitting between them. The V gene's germline CDR1 is ENHRY and CDR2 SYGVKD. The CDR3 loop reads CATGPSVETQYF. For the CDR3, the DNA is TGTGCCACCGGACCTAGCGTAGAGACCCAGTACTTC.

This clone was detected only a few times. J is TRBJ1-1 and V is TRBV19; the D gene is possibly TRBD1 (5 bases). The CDR3 is 15 amino acids. Germline V lookup: CDR1 LNHDA, CDR2 SQIVND (reference sequence). Deletions cut 5 bases from V and 4 bases from J, with 17 bases between. CDR3 residues: CASSPFGGTGTEAFF. The CDR3 nucleotides are TGTGCCAGTAGTCCCTTCGGGGGGACGGGCACTGAAGCTTTCTTT.

This clone was seen only once. The chain uses TRBV5-6 and TRBJ2-7; TRBD1 agrees at 9 bases. The CDR3 contains 15 residues. V gave up 4 bases and J gave up 6 bases; unmatched junction bases: 11. Germline lookup yields CDR1 SGHDT and CDR2 YYEEEE. CDR3 nucleotide sequence: TGTGCCAGCAGCCAAGGACAGGGGAGGGATTCCGAGCAGTACTTC. Its protein is CASSQGQGRDSEQYF. The complete variable domain, with remaining parts taken from reference TRBV5-6 and TRBJ2-7, reads DAGVTQSPTHLIKTRGQQVTLRCSPKSGHDTVSWYQQALGQGPQFIFQYYEEEERQRGNFPDRFSGHQFPNYSSELNVNALLLGDSALYLCASSQGQGRDSEQYFGPGTRLTVT.